The 2 T cell receptor beta chains presented below share a single source sample, sequenced in a study of shared T cell receptors in the human thymus. Here immunoSEQ multiplex PCR was the method, and the copy in TCRdb shows in-frame clones only, minus some. This sample yields about 660,000 clones, of which around 89% are seen a single time; 0.0095% to 0.013% belongs to the top ten. This sample was also put to use in a study of human thymus T cells.

The sample consisted of thymocytes. The receptors were gathered from a boy under two years old with a congenital heart defect.

This chain uses TRBV11-1 with TRBJ2-3; 7 bases are a match to TRBD1. V dropped 6 bases and J dropped 2; count of bases not matched to a gene: 8. Germline V gene sequence: CDR1 SGHAT, CDR2 FQDESV (reference sequence). The CDR3 is made up of 15 amino acids. The CDR3 protein is CASRNRDSPTDTQYF. For the CDR3, the DNA is TGTGCCAGCAGGAACCGGGACAGCCCCACAGATACGCAGTATTTT. Based on the CDR3 plus reference TRBV11-1 and TRBJ2-3, the full variable domain is EAEVAQSPRYKITEKSQAVAFWCDPISGHATLYWYRQILGQGPELLVQFQDESVVDDSQLPKDRFSAERLKGVDSTLKIQPAELGDSAMYLCASRNRDSPTDTQYFGPGTRLTVL.

The chain joins TRBV15 to TRBJ2-5; 10 nucleotides align to TRBD2. This CDR3 has 15 amino acids. CDR1 LNHNV and CDR2 YYDKDF come from the germline V gene (reference sequence). J was trimmed by 3 bases and V by 1 base; bases with no gene match: 2. The CDR3 sequence: CATSRAGTSEETQYF. The CDR3 nucleotides are TGTGCCACCAGCAGAGCCGGGACTAGCGAAGAGACCCAGTACTTC.